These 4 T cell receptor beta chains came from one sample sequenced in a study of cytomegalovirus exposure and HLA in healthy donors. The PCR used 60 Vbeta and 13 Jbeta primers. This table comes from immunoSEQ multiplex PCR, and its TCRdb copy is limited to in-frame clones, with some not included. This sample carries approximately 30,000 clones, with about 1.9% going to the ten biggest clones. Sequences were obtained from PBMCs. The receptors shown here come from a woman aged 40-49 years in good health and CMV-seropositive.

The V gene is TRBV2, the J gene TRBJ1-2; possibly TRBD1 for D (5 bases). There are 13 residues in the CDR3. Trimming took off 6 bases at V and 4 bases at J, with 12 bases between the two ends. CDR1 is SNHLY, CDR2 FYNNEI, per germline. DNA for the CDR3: TGTGCCAGCAGCCGGGACTCGGGCTATGGCTACACCTTC. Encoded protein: CASSRDSGYGYTF. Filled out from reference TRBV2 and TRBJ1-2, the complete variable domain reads EPEVTQTPSHQVTQMGQEVILRCVPISNHLYFYWYRQILGQKVEFLVSFYNNEISEKSEIFDDQFSVERPDGSNFTLKIRSTKLEDSAMYFCASSRDSGYGYTFGSGTRLTVV.

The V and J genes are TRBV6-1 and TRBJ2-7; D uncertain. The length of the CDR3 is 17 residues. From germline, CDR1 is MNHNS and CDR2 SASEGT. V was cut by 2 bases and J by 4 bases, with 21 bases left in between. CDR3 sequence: CASSEHPLSPSRYEQYF. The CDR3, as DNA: TGTGCCAGCAGTGAACACCCTTTGAGTCCCTCCCGTTACGAGCAGTACTTC.

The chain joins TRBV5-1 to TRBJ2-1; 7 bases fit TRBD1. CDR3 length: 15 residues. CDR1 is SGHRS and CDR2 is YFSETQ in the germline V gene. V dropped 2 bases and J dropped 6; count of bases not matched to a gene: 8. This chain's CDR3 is CASSFQGVGVNEQFF. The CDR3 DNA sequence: TGCGCCAGCAGCTTTCAGGGGGTAGGGGTCAATGAGCAGTTCTTC.

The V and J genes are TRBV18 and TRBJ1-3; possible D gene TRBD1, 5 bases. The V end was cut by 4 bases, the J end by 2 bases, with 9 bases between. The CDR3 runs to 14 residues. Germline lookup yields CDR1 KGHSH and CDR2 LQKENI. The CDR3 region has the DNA TGTGCCAGCTCACGAGGGGAGGCTGGAAACACCATATATTTT. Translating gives CASSRGEAGNTIYF.